The clone carrying this TCR beta chain was detected only a few times. What it binds is not known. Every bit of the isolated RNA underwent reverse transcription, so sequencing read expressed TCRB transcripts. The assay was immunoSEQ multiplex PCR, and TCRdb's table has in-frame clones only and misses some. Of about 160,000 clones listed, around 8.6% are singletons. Over 95% purity was reached by all sorted populations. This record comes from a study of beta chain features in type 1 diabetes. Notes on the study in general: VDJ junctions from patients with type 1 diabetes contained fewer insertions and more deletions. Among patients with Type 1 diabetes, TCRB CDR3s were moderately but significantly shorter in every one of the four CD4+ subsets.

V shed 0 bases and J shed 5 bases, with 10 bases lying between them. The CDR3 is 14 amino acids. CDR1 SEHNR and CDR2 FQNEAQ come from the germline V gene (reference sequence). This receptor was taken from a woman aged 18-30 years with type 1 diabetes. The J gene is TRBJ1-2, the V gene TRBV7-9; tentatively, D is TRBD1 (5 bases). What was sequenced was central memory CD4+ T cells from blood. CDR3 DNA sequence: TGTGCCAGCAGCTTAGCCCGGGAGGGGTATGGCTACACCTTC. Translation gives CASSLAREGYGYTF.